This is a list of T cell receptor beta chains from one sample in a study of beta chain features in type 1 diabetes. Libraries were prepared by immunoSEQ multiplex PCR; TCRdb keeps only in-frame clonotypes and omits some of them. The table records under 450,000 clones, about 14% of them present only once. The sample was naive CD4+ T cells from blood. The receptors here all came from a man between 25 and 39 years old in good health. Each CDR3 is given with its conserved first and last residue. D genes are given only for firm matches. Clone size is stated in some rows and not others, as once, few, many or a class when expanded.

clone size | J gene | V gene | D gene | CDR3 protein | CDR3 DNA
NA | TRBJ1-1 | TRBV7-6 | TRBD1 | CASSLTGTENTEAFF | TGTGCCAGCAGCTTAACCGGGACAGAGAACACTGAAGCTTTCTTT
NA | TRBJ1-2 | TRBV29-1 | NA | CSVDGAGQYYGYTF | TGCAGCGTTGACGGCGCAGGGCAATACTATGGCTACACCTTC
few | TRBJ2-7 | TRBV5-6 | NA | CASSRREGFYEQYF | TGTGCCAGCAGCAGGAGAGAGGGGTTCTACGAGCAGTACTTC
NA | TRBJ2-5 | TRBV25-1 | TRBD1 | CASSELDRAETQYF | TGTGCCAGCAGTGAATTAGACAGGGCAGAGACCCAGTACTTC
few | TRBJ2-1 | TRBV7-2 | NA | CASSVQPLSSYNEQFF | TGTGCCAGCAGCGTACAGCCGCTAAGCTCCTACAATGAGCAGTTCTTC
NA | TRBJ2-3 | TRBV7-9 | NA | CASSLGRTDTQYF | TGTGCCAGCAGCTTAGGTAGAACAGATACGCAGTATTTT
few | TRBJ2-5 | TRBV29-1 | TRBD1 | CSVADRGRTQYF | TGCAGCGTTGCGGACAGGGGGAGGACCCAGTACTTC
NA | TRBJ1-2 | TRBV29-1 | NA | CSVDTLGIYGYTF | TGCAGCGTGGATACTCTTGGTATCTATGGCTACACCTTC
many | TRBJ2-1 | TRBV9 | TRBD2 | CASSVSGSSYNEQFF | TGTGCCAGCAGCGTAAGCGGGAGCTCCTACAATGAGCAGTTCTTC
few | TRBJ2-3 | TRBV11-2 | NA | CASSLVPITDTQYF | TGTGCCAGCAGCTTAGTTCCTATCACAGATACGCAGTATTTT
NA | TRBJ2-1 | TRBV7-2 | NA | CASSLINNQRNEQFF | TGTGCCAGCAGCTTAATTAATAACCAACGGAATGAGCAGTTCTTC
NA | TRBJ1-2 | TRBV4-3 | NA | CASSQEERAGHGYTF | TGCGCCAGCAGCCAAGAAGAAAGGGCTGGCCATGGCTACACCTTC
NA | TRBJ1-2 | TRBV7-2 | NA | CASSGTRDGYTF | TGTGCCAGCAGCGGGACAAGGGATGGCTACACCTTC
NA | TRBJ2-6 | TRBV28 | TRBD1 | CASRGQGLSGANVLTF | TGTGCCAGCAGGGGACAGGGCCTCTCTGGGGCCAACGTCCTGACTTTC
NA | TRBJ2-3 | TRBV9 | NA | CASSVTPSVTDTQYF | TGTGCCAGCAGCGTAACGCCTAGTGTGACAGATACGCAGTATTTT
few | TRBJ2-2 | TRBV30 | TRBD2 | CAWSVLFWYSGGSTGELFF | TGTGCCTGGAGTGTACTATTCTGGTATTCGGGAGGTAGCACCGGGGAGCTGTTTTTT
NA | TRBJ2-7 | TRBV29-1 | NA | CSVGSRLPAYEQYF | TGCAGCGTTGGAAGTAGACTACCCGCCTACGAGCAGTACTTC
NA | TRBJ2-5 | TRBV7-6 | NA | CASSPTVGQTQYF | TGTGCCAGCAGCCCAACGGTGGGGCAGACCCAGTACTTC
NA | TRBJ1-2 | TRBV18 | NA | CASSPPFGGYGYTF | TGTGCCAGCTCACCACCGTTTGGAGGATATGGCTACACCTTC
few | TRBJ1-1 | TRBV29-1 | NA | CSVETSRQITEAFF | TGCAGCGTTGAGACTTCGCGGCAGATCACTGAAGCTTTCTTT
NA | TRBJ2-3 | TRBV29-1 | NA | CSVFWADTQYF | TGCAGCGTTTTCTGGGCAGATACGCAGTATTTT
few | TRBJ2-6 | TRBV9 | TRBD1 | CASSVEAGQGSGANVLTF | TGTGCCAGCAGCGTAGAAGCCGGACAGGGGTCAGGGGCCAACGTCCTGACTTTC
few | TRBJ1-2 | TRBV27 | NA | CASSPNTPGGATGYTF | TGTGCCAGCAGCCCTAACACTCCTGGGGGCGCGACTGGCTACACCTTC
few | TRBJ2-7 | TRBV11-2 | NA | CASSLGQGSSYEQYF | TGTGCCAGCAGCTTAGGGCAGGGCAGCTCCTACGAGCAGTACTTC
NA | TRBJ2-1 | TRBV13 | TRBD2 | CASSSGLAGGIEGDEQFF | TGTGCCAGCAGCTCGGGACTAGCGGGAGGTATAGAGGGTGATGAGCAGTTCTTC
few | TRBJ2-3 | TRBV10-3 | NA | CAISDRFQGETDTQYF | TGTGCCATCAGTGACCGGTTTCAGGGTGAGACAGATACGCAGTATTTT
NA | TRBJ1-2 | TRBV30 | NA | CAWSLVGYYGYTF | TGTGCCTGGAGTTTGGTCGGGTACTATGGCTACACCTTC
few | TRBJ2-2 | TRBV28 | TRBD2 | CASSGPPGLGDTGELFF | TGTGCCAGCAGCGGACCCCCGGGACTAGGAGACACCGGGGAGCTGTTTTTT
NA | TRBJ1-6 | TRBV4-1 | NA | CASSQDGGGSSPLHF | TGCGCCAGCAGCCAAGATGGGGGGGGAAGTTCACCCCTCCACTTT
NA | TRBJ1-4 | TRBV7-9 | NA | CASSRSGPPNEKLFF | TGTGCCAGCAGCCGTTCCGGGCCACCAAATGAAAAACTGTTTTTT
NA | TRBJ2-3 | TRBV30 | NA | CAWSVGRDTQYF | TGTGCCTGGAGTGTTGGGAGAGATACGCAGTATTTT
few | TRBJ2-6 | TRBV6-6 | NA | CASSYLGAGANVLTF | TGTGCCAGCAGTTACCTCGGGGCTGGGGCCAACGTCCTGACTTTC
many | TRBJ2-3 | TRBV30 | TRBD2 | CAWSLRAGATDTQYF | TGTGCCTGGTCGCTAAGGGCGGGAGCCACAGATACGCAGTATTTT
NA | TRBJ2-7 | TRBV18 | NA | CASTLSPDYEQYF | TGTGCCAGCACATTGAGTCCTGACTACGAGCAGTACTTC
NA | TRBJ1-2 | TRBV25-1 | NA | CASSEAAGRPSGYGYTF | TGTGCCAGCAGTGAGGCCGCGGGCAGGCCCTCCGGGTATGGCTACACCTTC
NA | TRBJ2-3 | TRBV7-2 | TRBD2 | CASSLDGRASDTQYF | TGTGCCAGCAGCTTAGACGGGAGGGCCTCGGATACGCAGTATTTT
NA | TRBJ1-6 | TRBV9 | NA | CASSPGEYNSPLHF | TGTGCCAGCAGCCCCGGGGAATATAATTCACCCCTCCACTTT
few | TRBJ1-1 | TRBV29-1 | NA | CSVVLGGLNTEAFF | TGCAGCGTTGTGTTAGGGGGGTTGAACACTGAAGCTTTCTTT
NA | TRBJ1-5 | TRBV7-6 | NA | CASSLGAGNQPQHF | TGTGCCAGCAGTCTAGGTGCAGGGAATCAGCCCCAGCATTTT
few | TRBJ2-5 | TRBV4-2 | TRBD2 | CASSRQRGQETQYF | TGTGCCAGCAGCCGACAGCGGGGACAAGAGACCCAGTACTTC
few | TRBJ2-3 | TRBV19 | TRBD1 | CASSKGQGATDTQYF | TGTGCCAGTAGTAAAGGACAGGGAGCCACAGATACGCAGTATTTT
few | TRBJ1-4 | TRBV15 | TRBD1 | CATSREGQGLPNEKLFF | TGTGCCACCAGCAGAGAGGGACAGGGGCTTCCCAATGAAAAACTGTTTTTT
NA | TRBJ1-2 | TRBV4-1 | NA | CASRYGRDYGYTF | TGCGCCAGCAGGTACGGACGAGACTATGGCTACACCTTC
NA | TRBJ2-3 | TRBV5-1 | NA | CASSFAGKADTQYF | TGCGCCAGCAGCTTTGCGGGGAAGGCAGATACGCAGTATTTT
NA | TRBJ2-3 | TRBV7-3 | NA | CASSLLGTDTQYF | TGTGCCAGCAGCTTATTAGGGACAGATACGCAGTATTTT